Below, 19 T cell receptor beta chains from the same sample are listed, as sequenced in a study of cytomegalovirus exposure and HLA in healthy donors. 60 Vbeta and 13 Jbeta primers were used in PCR. Using immunoSEQ multiplex PCR, the repertoire was profiled, and TCRdb retains in-frame clones only, with some absent. The repertoire shows approximately 50,000 clones; the top ten hold approximately 13%. Sequencing was carried out using PBMCs. These receptor sequences come from a man aged 18-30 years in good health and CMV-seropositive.

The CDR3, as DNA: TGTGCTCTGGGTCCGCACCGGCGCGGGCAGTTCTTC. Translated, it gives CALGPHRRGQFF. V usage is TRBV30 and J usage is TRBJ2-1; D is unresolved. The CDR3 length is 12 residues. From germline, CDR1 is GTSNPN and CDR2 SVGIG (reference sequence).

The rearrangement links TRBV5-6 to TRBJ1-1; the match to TRBD1 covers 12 bases. Germline trimming cut 3 bases from V and 5 bases from J; bases unmatched to any gene: 8. The germline V gene encodes CDR1 SGHDT and CDR2 YYEEEE. This CDR3 is built from 16 residues. Here the CDR3 reads CASSSGTGGGYTEAFF. The CDR3 coding sequence is TGTGCCAGCAGCTCTGGGACAGGGGGCGGGTATACTGAAGCTTTCTTT.

V is TRBV11-2 and J is TRBJ1-2, with 9 bases fitting TRBD1. J lost 8 bases, V lost 6 bases, and 7 bases had no gene match. This CDR3 spans 13 amino acids. Germline CDR1 reads SGHAT; CDR2 reads FQNNGV. For the CDR3, the DNA is TGTGCCAGCAGTCAAGGACAGGGGAAAGGCTACACCTTC. It specifies CASSQGQGKGYTF. The whole variable domain, filled in from reference TRBV11-2 and TRBJ1-2, reads EAGVAQSPRYKIIEKRQSVAFWCNPISGHATLYWYQQILGQGPKLLIQFQNNGVVDDSQLPKDRFSAERLKGVDSTLKIQPAKLEDSAVYLCASSQGQGKGYTFGSGTRLTVV.

The rearrangement joins TRBV11-2 to TRBJ2-7, with a tentative D call TRBD1 (6 bases). Trimming stripped 2 bases from V and 2 bases from J, with 13 bases between. The germline V gene has CDR1 SGHAT and CDR2 FQNNGV. This CDR3 contains 15 residues. The CDR3 region is CASSLPKDRTYEQYF. The CDR3 DNA reads as TGTGCCAGCAGCTTACCCAAGGACAGAACCTACGAGCAGTACTTC.

This CDR3 reads CASRTGSGTYEQYF. For the CDR3, the DNA is TGTGCCAGCAGGACAGGGAGTGGAACCTACGAGCAGTACTTC. V usage is TRBV2 and J usage is TRBJ2-7; 7 bases match TRBD1. This CDR3 comprises 14 residues. The germline gives CDR1 SNHLY, CDR2 FYNNEI. With 6 bases clipped from V and 2 bases from J, the junction kept 7 bases outside the gene matches.

The chain uses TRBV7-9 and TRBJ2-1, with TRBD1 identical over 7 bases. There are 14 residues in the CDR3. CDR1 and CDR2 from the germline V gene are SEHNR and FQNEAQ (reference sequence). The V segment lost 2 bases and the J segment 8 bases; nucleotides outside the gene matches: 6. DNA for the CDR3: TGTGCCAGCAGCTTACCCGACAGGGTCCATGAGCAGTTCTTC. This encodes CASSLPDRVHEQFF.

The chain uses TRBV30 and TRBJ1-5; unclear D gene. This CDR3 is built from 15 residues. In germline, CDR1 is GTSNPN, CDR2 SVGIG (reference sequence). With 5 bases removed from V and 4 bases from J, the gap between germline ends came to 18 bases. CDR3 residues: CAWDLGSGSNQPQHF. The CDR3 coding sequence is TGTGCCTGGGACTTGGGATCCGGGAGTAATCAGCCCCAGCATTTT.

The CDR3: CASSRGTSSYNEQFF. The CDR3 DNA is TGTGCCAGCAGCCGAGGGACTAGTTCCTACAATGAGCAGTTCTTC. This sequence joins TRBV7-3 and TRBJ2-1, with TRBD2 matching over 8 bases. From germline, CDR1 is SGHTA and CDR2 FQGTGA. The CDR3 is made up of 15 amino acids. Trimming at V came to 5 bases and at J to 1 base, leaving 4 bases not matched to a gene. Supplemented by reference TRBV7-3 and TRBJ2-1, the full variable domain reads GAGVSQTPSNKVTEKGKYVELRCDPISGHTALYWYRQSLGQGPEFLIYFQGTGAADDSGLPNDRFFAVRPEGSVSTLKIQRTERGDSAVYLCASSRGTSSYNEQFFGPGTRLTVL.

The J gene is TRBJ2-5, the V gene TRBV5-1, with TRBD2 matching over 11 bases. The DNA end favors TRBJ2-7, so the J call may be wrong. Germline V lookup: CDR1 SGHRS, CDR2 YFSETQ. CDR3 length: 15 amino acids. For the CDR3, the DNA is TGCGCCAGCAGGGATGCGACTAGCGGGAAGGTCGAGCAGTACTTC. Its protein product is CASRDATSGKVEQYF.

V is TRBV30 and J is TRBJ1-4; 8 bases map to TRBD1. Germline assignment: CDR1 GTSNPN and CDR2 SVGIG (reference sequence). V lost 0 bases and J lost 5; bases outside the gene matches: 8. The CDR3 is 16 residues long. The CDR3 spells CAWSVFIGQGNEKLFF. DNA of the CDR3: TGTGCCTGGAGTGTTTTCATAGGACAGGGAAATGAAAAACTGTTTTTT. Filled out from reference TRBV30 and TRBJ1-4, the complete variable domain reads SQTIHQWPATLVQPVGSPLSLECTVEGTSNPNLYWYRQAAGRGLQLLFYSVGIGQISSEVPQNLSASRPQDRQFILSSKKLLLSDSGFYLCAWSVFIGQGNEKLFFGSGTQLSVL.

The chain joins TRBV19 to TRBJ2-4, with 8 bases that match TRBD2. The germline V gene encodes CDR1 LNHDA and CDR2 SQIVND (reference sequence). The CDR3 contains 15 residues. V lost 5 bases to trimming and J lost 7 bases; unmatched junction nucleotides: 10. The CDR3 region has the DNA TGTGCCAGTAGTTGGGGAGCGGGAGAGGGCAACATTCAGTACTTC. Translating gives CASSWGAGEGNIQYF.

The rearrangement uses TRBV5-6 and TRBJ1-2, with TRBD1 matching 8 bases. Losses at the gene ends were 2 bases for V and 4 bases for J; bases not matched to a gene: 4. The CDR3 has 14 amino acids. Germline V gene lookup returns CDR1 SGHDT and CDR2 YYEEEE. CDR3 loop: CASSLQGVVYGYTF. CDR3 bases: TGTGCCAGCAGCTTACAGGGGGTAGTCTATGGCTACACCTTC. Together with reference TRBV5-6 and TRBJ1-2, the CDR3 gives the full variable domain: DAGVTQSPTHLIKTRGQQVTLRCSPKSGHDTVSWYQQALGQGPQFIFQYYEEEERQRGNFPDRFSGHQFPNYSSELNVNALLLGDSALYLCASSLQGVVYGYTFGSGTRLTVV.

The rearrangement joins TRBV11-2 to TRBJ1-1; the match to TRBD1 covers 9 bases. Germline CDR1 is SGHAT and CDR2 is FQNNGV. The CDR3 spans 14 residues. The V and J ends lost 4 bases and 4 bases, in that order; junction bases with no gene match: 4. The CDR3 nucleotides read TGTGCCAGCAGCTACCTGGACAGGGGCACTGAAGCTTTCTTT. Its translation is CASSYLDRGTEAFF.

J is TRBJ2-1 and V is TRBV10-1; tentatively, D is TRBD2 (6 bases). CDR1 WNHNN and CDR2 SYGVQD come from the germline V gene (reference sequence). The CDR3 length is 14 residues. The germline V and J ends were trimmed by 2 bases and 1 base, with 6 bases remaining between them. The CDR3 bases are TGCGCCAGCAGTGAGCGGGAGTCCTACAATGAGCAGTTCTTC. Translating it yields CASSERESYNEQFF.

The CDR3 coding sequence is TGTGCCAGTAGTATAACAGGGCCCAGCTCCTACAATGAGCAGTTCTTC. Amino acids: CASSITGPSSYNEQFF. This chain links TRBV19 with TRBJ2-1, with a possible D match to TRBD1 (6 bases). The CDR3 extends over 16 amino acids. Looked up from germline, CDR1 is LNHDA and CDR2 is SQIVND (reference sequence). V lost 2 bases to trimming and J lost 0 bases, with 11 bases between them. The complete variable domain, with remaining parts taken from reference TRBV19 and TRBJ2-1, reads DGGITQSPKYLFRKEGQNVTLSCEQNLNHDAMYWYRQDPGQGLRLIYYSQIVNDFQKGDIAEGYSVSREKKESFPLTVTSAQKNPTAFYLCASSITGPSSYNEQFFGPGTRLTVL.

CDR3 loop: CAWNLRDRNNSPLHF. The CDR3 DNA is TGTGCCTGGAACCTCCGGGACAGGAATAATTCACCCCTCCACTTT. The V and J genes are TRBV30 and TRBJ1-6; 8 bases agree with TRBD1. Germline loops: CDR1 GTSNPN, CDR2 SVGIG (reference sequence). V lost 4 bases to trimming and J lost 5 bases; unmatched junction nucleotides: 7. This CDR3 is built from 15 residues.

Written as DNA, the CDR3 is TGTGCCTGGAGGCAGGAAACAGGGCTCCCCGGAAACACCATATATTTT. It yields the protein CAWRQETGLPGNTIYF. The chain uses TRBV30 and TRBJ1-3; tentatively, D is TRBD1 (6 bases). The V and J ends lost 3 bases and 4 bases respectively, with 19 bases between them. Looked up from germline, CDR1 is GTSNPN and CDR2 is SVGIG (reference sequence). This CDR3 is 16 amino acids long.

The chain carries TRBV4-1 and TRBJ2-7; D not certain. The CDR3 is 14 residues long. V was trimmed by 4 bases and J by 2 bases, leaving 12 bases between them. Germline V gene lookup returns CDR1 MGHRA and CDR2 YSYEKL. The CDR3 coding sequence is TGCGCCAGCAGCCCCCACGCGAAGACCTACGAGCAGTACTTC. It specifies CASSPHAKTYEQYF.

The rearrangement links TRBV28 to TRBJ2-3; TRBD1 agrees at 10 bases. Germline CDR1 and CDR2: MDHEN and SYDVKM. The CDR3 is made up of 17 amino acids. The ends lost 5 bases at V and 4 bases at J; junction bases unmatched: 12. DNA of the CDR3: TGTGCCAGCAGTCCACTCGTGACAGGGGGCGACCCAGATACGCAGTATTTT. It specifies CASSPLVTGGDPDTQYF.